Given below is one T cell receptor (beta chain) in context. The antigen is undetermined. Recruitment of healthy controls drew on blood donors, who had a median age of around 58 years (range roughly 21-80) and were over 50% female. The V end was cut by 1 base, the J end by 2 bases, with 15 bases between. This CDR3 is 18 amino acids long. CDR1 is SEHNR and CDR2 is FQNEAQ in the germline V gene (reference sequence). This entry comes from a study of somatic mutations in cytotoxic T cells in rheumatoid arthritis. The study's findings and limits: Greater age accompanied higher CD8+ clonality in rheumatoid arthritis patients, a pattern that was absent in healthy controls.

This table comes from immunoSEQ multiplex PCR, and its TCRdb copy is limited to in-frame clones, with some not included. The profile shows roughly 25,000 clones, roughly four fifths of them singletons. The sequence came from a woman younger than 35 in good health. The sequencing sample was made of CD8+ T cells sorted from blood. The V and J genes are TRBV7-9 and TRBJ2-6, with D perhaps TRBD2 (7 bases). The CDR3 loop reads CASSLGWGGGPGANVLTF. CDR3 DNA sequence: TGTGCCAGCAGCTTAGGTTGGGGAGGGGGTCCTGGGGCCAACGTCCTGACTTTC.